This T cell receptor (beta chain) was captured by sequencing in a study of T cell clonotyping in hematopoietic cell transplantation. Assay used: immunoSEQ multiplex PCR; TCRdb lists only in-frame clones, some missing. The sample has roughly 13,000 clones, around three quarters seen once; the top ten hold around 15%. Germline-derived CDR1 and CDR2 are GTSNPN and SVGIG (reference sequence). The CDR3 has 14 amino acids. V lost 0 bases and J 8 bases, leaving 13 bases between the germline ends. The TCR was taken from a male patient aged 55 to 70 who had an allogeneic stem cell transplant from an unrelated donor, so the T cells may come from the graft donor. Some clones in this sample may be carry-over from other donors' samples. J is TRBJ1-4 and V is TRBV30; D ambiguous. The input for sequencing was peripheral blood mononuclear cells, taken 180 days after allogeneic stem cell transplant. CDR3 nucleotide sequence: TGTGCCTGGAGTGTAGGGCAGGTTGGGGAAAAACTGTTTTTT. It encodes CAWSVGQVGEKLFF.